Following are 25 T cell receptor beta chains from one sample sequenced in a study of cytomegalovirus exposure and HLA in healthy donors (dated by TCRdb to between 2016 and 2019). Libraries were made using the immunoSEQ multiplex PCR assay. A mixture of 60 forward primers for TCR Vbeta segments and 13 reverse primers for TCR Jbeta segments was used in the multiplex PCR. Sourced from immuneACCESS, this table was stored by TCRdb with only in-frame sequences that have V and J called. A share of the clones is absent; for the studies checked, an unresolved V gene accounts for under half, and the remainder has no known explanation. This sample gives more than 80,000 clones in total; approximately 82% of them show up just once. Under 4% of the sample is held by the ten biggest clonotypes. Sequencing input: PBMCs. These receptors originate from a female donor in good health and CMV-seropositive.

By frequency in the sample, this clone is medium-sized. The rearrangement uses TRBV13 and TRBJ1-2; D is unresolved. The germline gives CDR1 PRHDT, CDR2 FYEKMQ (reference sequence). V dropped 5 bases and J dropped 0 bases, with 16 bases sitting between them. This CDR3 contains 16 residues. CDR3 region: CASSPPSTAANYGYTF. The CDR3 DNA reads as TGTGCCAGCAGCCCTCCATCCACAGCCGCTAACTATGGCTACACCTTC.

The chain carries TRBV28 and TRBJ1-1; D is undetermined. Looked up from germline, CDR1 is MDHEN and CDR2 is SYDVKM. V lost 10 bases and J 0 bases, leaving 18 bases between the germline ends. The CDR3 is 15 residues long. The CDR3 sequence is CATTFDLGMNTEAFF. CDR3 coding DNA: TGTGCCACCACATTCGACCTGGGCATGAACACTGAAGCTTTCTTT.

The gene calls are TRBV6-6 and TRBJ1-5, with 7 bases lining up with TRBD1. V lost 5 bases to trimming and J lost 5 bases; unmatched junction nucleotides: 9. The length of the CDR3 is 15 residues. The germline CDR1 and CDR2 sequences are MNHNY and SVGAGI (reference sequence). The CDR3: CASSGRGSLYQPQHF. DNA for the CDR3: TGTGCCAGCAGTGGCAGGGGGTCATTGTATCAGCCCCAGCATTTT.

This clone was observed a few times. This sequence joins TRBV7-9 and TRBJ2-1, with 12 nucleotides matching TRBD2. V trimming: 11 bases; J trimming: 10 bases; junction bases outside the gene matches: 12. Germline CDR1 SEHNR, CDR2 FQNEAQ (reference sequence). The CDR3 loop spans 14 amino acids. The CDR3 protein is CAGSPTSGGWEQFF. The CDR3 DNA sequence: TGTGCCGGCTCACCGACTAGCGGGGGATGGGAGCAGTTCTTC.

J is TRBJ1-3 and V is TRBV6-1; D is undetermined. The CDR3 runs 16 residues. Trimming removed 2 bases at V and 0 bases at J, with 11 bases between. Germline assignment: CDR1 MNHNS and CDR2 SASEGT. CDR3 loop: CASSENEGDSGNTIYF. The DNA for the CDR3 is TGTGCCAGCAGTGAAAACGAGGGAGACTCTGGAAACACCATATATTTT.

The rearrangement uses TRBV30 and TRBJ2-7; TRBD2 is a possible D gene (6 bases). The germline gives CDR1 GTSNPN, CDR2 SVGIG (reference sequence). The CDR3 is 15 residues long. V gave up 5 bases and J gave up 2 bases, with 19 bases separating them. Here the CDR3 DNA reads TGTGCCTGGGTTCCTGCCGGGACTGAAACCTACGAGCAGTACTTC. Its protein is CAWVPAGTETYEQYF.

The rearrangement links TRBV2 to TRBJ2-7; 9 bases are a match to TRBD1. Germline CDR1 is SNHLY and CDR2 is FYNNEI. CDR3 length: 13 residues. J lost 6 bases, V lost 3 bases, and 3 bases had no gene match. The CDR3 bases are TGTGCCAGCAGTGACCGGACAGGGGTCGAGCAGTACTTC. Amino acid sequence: CASSDRTGVEQYF.

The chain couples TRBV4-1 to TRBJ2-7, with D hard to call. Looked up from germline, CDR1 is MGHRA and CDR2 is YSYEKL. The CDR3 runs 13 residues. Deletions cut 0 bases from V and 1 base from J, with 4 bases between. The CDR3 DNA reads TGCGCCAGCAGCCAAGACGGTTCCTACGAGCAGTACTTC. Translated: CASSQDGSYEQYF.

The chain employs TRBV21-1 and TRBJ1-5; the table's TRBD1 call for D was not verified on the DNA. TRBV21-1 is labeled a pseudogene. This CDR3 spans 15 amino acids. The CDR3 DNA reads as TGTGCCAGCAGATTGAGAGAACAGGGTAATCAGCCCCAGCATTTT. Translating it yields CASRLREQGNQPQHF.

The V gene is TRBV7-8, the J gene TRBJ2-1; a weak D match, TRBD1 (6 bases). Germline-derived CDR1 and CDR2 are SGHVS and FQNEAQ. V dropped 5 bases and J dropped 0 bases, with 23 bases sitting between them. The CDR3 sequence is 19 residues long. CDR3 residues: CASSQRGKTGERSYNEQFF. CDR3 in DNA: TGTGCCAGCAGCCAAAGGGGAAAGACAGGCGAACGCTCCTACAATGAGCAGTTCTTC.

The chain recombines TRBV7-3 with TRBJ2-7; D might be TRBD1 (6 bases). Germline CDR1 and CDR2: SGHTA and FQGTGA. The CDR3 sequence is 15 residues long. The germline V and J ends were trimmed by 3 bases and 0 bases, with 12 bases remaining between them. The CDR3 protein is CASSFGDTSSYEQYF. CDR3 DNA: TGTGCCAGCAGCTTCGGGGACACGAGCTCCTACGAGCAGTACTTC.

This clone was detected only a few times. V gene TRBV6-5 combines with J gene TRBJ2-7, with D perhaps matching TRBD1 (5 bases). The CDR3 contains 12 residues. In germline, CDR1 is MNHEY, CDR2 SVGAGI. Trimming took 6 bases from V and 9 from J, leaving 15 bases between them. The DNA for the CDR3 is TGTGCCAGCAGCCCTCCAACAGGTCTGCAGTACTTC. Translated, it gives CASSPPTGLQYF.

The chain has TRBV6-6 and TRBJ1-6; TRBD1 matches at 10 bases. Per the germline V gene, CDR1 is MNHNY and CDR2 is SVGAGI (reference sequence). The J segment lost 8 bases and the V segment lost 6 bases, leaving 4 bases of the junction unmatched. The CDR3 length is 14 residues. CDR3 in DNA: TGTGCCAGCAGAAGACAGGGGGCGTATTCACCCCTCCACTTT. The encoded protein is CASRRQGAYSPLHF.

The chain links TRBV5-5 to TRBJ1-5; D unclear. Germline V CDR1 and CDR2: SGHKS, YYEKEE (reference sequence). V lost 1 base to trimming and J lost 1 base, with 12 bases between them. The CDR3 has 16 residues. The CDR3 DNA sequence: TGTGCCAGCAGCTTGACAGTCAGTGAGAGCAATCAGCCCCAGCATTTT. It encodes CASSLTVSESNQPQHF. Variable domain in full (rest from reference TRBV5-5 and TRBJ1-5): DAGVTQSPTHLIKTRGQQVTLRCSPISGHKSVSWYQQVLGQGPQFIFQYYEKEERGRGNFPDRFSARQFPNYSSELNVNALLLGDSALYLCASSLTVSESNQPQHFGDGTRLSIL.

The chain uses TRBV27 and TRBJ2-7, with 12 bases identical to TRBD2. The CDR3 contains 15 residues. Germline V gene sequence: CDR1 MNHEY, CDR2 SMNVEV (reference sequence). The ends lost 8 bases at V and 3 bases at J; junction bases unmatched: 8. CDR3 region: CASGPLLAGGYEQYF. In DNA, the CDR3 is TGTGCCAGCGGACCCTTACTAGCGGGAGGCTACGAGCAGTACTTC.

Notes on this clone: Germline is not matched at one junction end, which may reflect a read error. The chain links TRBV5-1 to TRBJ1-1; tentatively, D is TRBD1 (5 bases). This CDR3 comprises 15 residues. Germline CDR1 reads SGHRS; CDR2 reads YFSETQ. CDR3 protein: CASSLAGQGTTEALF. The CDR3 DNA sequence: TGCGCCAGCAGCTTGGCAGGTCAGGGTACCACTGAAGCTCTCTTT.

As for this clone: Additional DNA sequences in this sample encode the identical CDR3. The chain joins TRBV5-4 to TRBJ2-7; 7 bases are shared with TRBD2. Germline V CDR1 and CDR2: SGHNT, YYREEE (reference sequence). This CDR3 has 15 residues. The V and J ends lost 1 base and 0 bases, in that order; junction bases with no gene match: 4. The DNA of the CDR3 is TGTGCCAGCAGCTTGATTGGCGGGAGCTCCTACGAGCAGTACTTC. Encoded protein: CASSLIGGSSYEQYF.

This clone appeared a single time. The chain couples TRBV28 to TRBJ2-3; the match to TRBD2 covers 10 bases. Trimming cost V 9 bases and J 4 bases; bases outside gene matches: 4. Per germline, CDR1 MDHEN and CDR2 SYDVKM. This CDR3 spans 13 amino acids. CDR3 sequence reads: CASSSGSPDTQYF. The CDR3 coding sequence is TGTGCCAGTTCTAGCGGGAGTCCAGATACGCAGTATTTT.

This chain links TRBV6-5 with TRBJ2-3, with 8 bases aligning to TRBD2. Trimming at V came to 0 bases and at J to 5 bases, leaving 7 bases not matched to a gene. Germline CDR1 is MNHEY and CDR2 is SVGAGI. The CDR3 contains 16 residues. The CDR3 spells CASSYSSGGLGDTQYF. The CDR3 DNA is TGTGCCAGCAGTTACTCTTCGGGAGGGCTTGGAGATACGCAGTATTTT.

CDR3 sequence reads: CASSVAGGPDEQFF. Here the CDR3 DNA reads TGTGCCAGCAGCGTAGCGGGAGGGCCTGATGAGCAGTTCTTC. The chain combines TRBV9 with TRBJ2-1; TRBD2 agrees at 8 bases. J lost 8 bases, V lost 0 bases, and 4 bases had no gene match. The germline gives CDR1 SGDLS, CDR2 YYNGEE. The CDR3 sequence is 14 residues long.

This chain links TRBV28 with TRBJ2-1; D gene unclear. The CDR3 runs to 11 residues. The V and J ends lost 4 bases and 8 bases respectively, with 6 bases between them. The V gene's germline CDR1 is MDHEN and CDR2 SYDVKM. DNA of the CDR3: TGTGCCAGCAGTTGGAGCTATGAGCAGTTCTTC. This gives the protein CASSWSYEQFF. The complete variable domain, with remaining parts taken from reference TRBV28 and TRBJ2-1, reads DVKVTQSSRYLVKRTGEKVFLECVQDMDHENMFWYRQDPGLGLRLIYFSYDVKMKEKGDIPEGYSVSREKKERFSLILESASTNQTSMYLCASSWSYEQFFGPGTRLTVL.

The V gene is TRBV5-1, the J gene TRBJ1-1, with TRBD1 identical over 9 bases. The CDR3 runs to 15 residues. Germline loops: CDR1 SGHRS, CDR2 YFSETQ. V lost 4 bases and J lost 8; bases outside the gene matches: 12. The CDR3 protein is CASSLTGTGTVEAFF. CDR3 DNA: TGCGCCAGCAGCCTTACCGGGACAGGGACGGTCGAAGCTTTCTTT.

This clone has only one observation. CDR3 coding DNA: TGCGCCAGCAGTAGAGAGGGAGCCTACGAGCAGTACTTC. Encoded protein: CASSREGAYEQYF. This rearrangement joins TRBV5-1 to TRBJ2-7, with TRBD2 as a possible D gene (5 bases). Germline V gene lookup returns CDR1 SGHRS and CDR2 YFSETQ. The CDR3 consists of 13 residues. The ends were cut back, 5 bases at V and 2 bases at J, with 11 bases in the middle. The variable domain in full, completed from reference TRBV5-1 and TRBJ2-7, reads KAGVTQTPRYLIKTRGQQVTLSCSPISGHRSVSWYQQTPGQGLQFLFEYFSETQRNKGNFPGRFSGRQFSNSRSEMNVSTLELGDSALYLCASSREGAYEQYFGPGTRLTVT.

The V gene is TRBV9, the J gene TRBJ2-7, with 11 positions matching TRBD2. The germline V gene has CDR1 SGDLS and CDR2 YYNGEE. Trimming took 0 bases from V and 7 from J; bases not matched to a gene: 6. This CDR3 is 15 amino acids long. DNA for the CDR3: TGTGCCAGCAGCGTAGGACTAGCGGGACCCAGTGAGCAGTACTTC. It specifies CASSVGLAGPSEQYF.

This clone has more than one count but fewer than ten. The CDR3 sequence: CASSRDRASQPQHF. CDR3 DNA sequence: TGTGCCAGCAGCCGGGACAGGGCTAGCCAGCCCCAGCATTTT. The chain links TRBV6-5 to TRBJ1-5, with 9 bases identical to TRBD1. Germline V gene sequence: CDR1 MNHEY, CDR2 SVGAGI. The CDR3 sequence is 14 residues long. V was clipped by 6 bases and J by 7 bases; unmatched bases: 7.